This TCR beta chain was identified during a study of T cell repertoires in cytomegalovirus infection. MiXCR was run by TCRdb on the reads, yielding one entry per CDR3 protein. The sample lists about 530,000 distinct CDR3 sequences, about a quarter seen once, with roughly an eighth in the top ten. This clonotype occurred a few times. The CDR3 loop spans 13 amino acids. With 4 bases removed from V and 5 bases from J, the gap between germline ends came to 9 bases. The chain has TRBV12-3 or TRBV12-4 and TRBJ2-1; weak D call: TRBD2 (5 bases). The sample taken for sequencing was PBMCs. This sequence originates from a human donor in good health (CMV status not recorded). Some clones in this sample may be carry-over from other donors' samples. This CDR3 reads CASSSRTHNEQFF. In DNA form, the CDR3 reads TGTGCCAGCAGTTCGCGGACTCACAATGAGCAGTTCTTC.